This T cell receptor (beta chain) was sequenced during a study of shared clonotypes between healthy human individuals. General study findings and limits: Among a handful of donors, roughly 5.4% of naive CD4 clonotypes were found in common.

Each of the donors was a healthy adult who was HIV-negative and had not had a recent acute infection or vaccination. The assay was immunoSEQ multiplex PCR, and TCRdb's table has in-frame clones only and misses some. The sample includes over a million clones, over 95% of them seen just once. The CDR3 length is 13 residues. The ends were cut back, 1 base at V and 5 bases at J, with 8 bases in the middle. The V gene's germline CDR1 is LNHDA and CDR2 SQIVND (reference sequence). Turning to this clone: Its target is unknown. Different DNA sequences within this sample yield the same CDR3.

This TCR was sampled from a young man in good health. Material: naive CD4+ T cells sorted from blood. Subset noted: CD45RA+ positively selected. The chain joins TRBV19 to TRBJ2-5; no firm D call. The CDR3 DNA follows: TGTGCCAGTAGTATAGCCGGCCGGGAGACCCAGTACTTC. Protein: CASSIAGRETQYF.